A selection of T cell receptor beta chains follows, all from one sample in a study of blood T cell repertoires in COVID-19. Data came from immunoSEQ multiplex PCR; TCRdb stores just in-frame clones and leaves some out. The sample includes around 64,000 clones, approximately 78% of them seen just once. The sample comprised peripheral blood. The receptors were gathered from a human donor in a cohort sampled during active COVID-19. Each CDR3 is given with its conserved first and last residue. Fields, in order: J gene, clone size, V gene, D gene, CDR3 DNA, CDR3 protein. A D gene is named only where the DNA matches it firmly. Clone sizes are given selectively: once, few, many, or a class where the clone is expanded.

>TRBJ2-3|once|TRBV6-4|TRBD2
TGTGCCAGCAGTGGGACTAGCGGGGGCACAGATACGCAGTATTTT
CASSGTSGGTDTQYF
>TRBJ1-1|NA|TRBV12-3/TRBV12-4|NA
TGTGCCAGCAGTTTTCAGGGGAGCGTTGAAGCTTTCTTT
CASSFQGSVEAFF
>TRBJ1-2|NA|TRBV4-1|TRBD1
TGCGCCAGCAGCCAAAAGGGGGCCTATGGCTACACCTTC
CASSQKGAYGYTF
>TRBJ2-5|NA|TRBV6-6|NA
TGTGCCAGCAGTTACGAGGTCGCTCTAGAGACCCAGTACTTC
CASSYEVALETQYF
>TRBJ2-1|NA|TRBV30|TRBD2
TGTGCCTGGAGTACACTAGCGGGGGGCAATGAGCAGTTCTTC
CAWSTLAGGNEQFF
>TRBJ1-1|few|TRBV7-9|NA
TGTGCCAGCAGCAGGGACCTGAGCACTGAAGCTTTCTTT
CASSRDLSTEAFF
>TRBJ2-2|once|TRBV5-1|TRBD2
TGCGCCAGCAGGGTAAAACTAGCGGGGGCCCCCGGGGTCTTGAACTCGAACACCGGGGAGCTGTTTTTT
CASRVKLAGAPGVLNSNTGELFF
>TRBJ1-6|NA|TRBV11-2|NA
TGTGCCAGCAGCTGGACTAATCGGGATTCACCCCTCCACTTT
CASSWTNRDSPLHF
>TRBJ2-3|NA|TRBV2|TRBD1
TGTGCCAGCGCCAATCGTAAGGGACAGGGGACAGATACGCAGTATTTT
CASANRKGQGTDTQYF
>TRBJ2-1|NA|TRBV6-4|TRBD2
TGTGCCAGCAGTGACAGTCTAGCGGGGGGGCCCCACAATGAGCAGTTCTTC
CASSDSLAGGPHNEQFF
>TRBJ2-5|NA|TRBV7-9|NA
TGTGCCAGCAGCATAGGAGGGGGTGGAGAGACCCAGTACTTC
CASSIGGGGETQYF
>TRBJ2-6|once|TRBV3-1/TRBV3-2|NA
TGTGCCAGCAGCCCCAGGACAGCTGGGGCCAACGTCCTGACTTTC
CASSPRTAGANVLTF
>TRBJ1-1|NA|TRBV5-1|NA
TGCGCCAGCAGCTTGGGGACAGAAATGAACACTGAAGCTTTCTTT
CASSLGTEMNTEAFF
>TRBJ2-1|NA|TRBV27|TRBD2
TGTGCCAGCAGTTTATCGGGACTAGTGGGATTGTCACGAGGCTATGAGCAGTTCTTC
CASSLSGLVGLSRGYEQFF
>TRBJ1-5|NA|TRBV6-5|TRBD1
TGTGCCAGCACCGGACAGGGGCCCCAGCATTTT
CASTGQGPQHF
>TRBJ2-5|NA|TRBV24-1|NA
TGTGCCACCAGTGACTCGGAGACCCAGTACTTC
CATSDSETQYF
>TRBJ2-1|NA|TRBV4-1|NA
TGCGCCAGCAGCCAAGTCGGGGGTAGCTCCTACAATGAGCAGTTCTTC
CASSQVGGSSYNEQFF
>TRBJ1-2|NA|TRBV2|NA
TGTGCCAGCAGTGAAGACCCTACTCCTAGCTATGGCTACACCTTC
CASSEDPTPSYGYTF
>TRBJ2-5|NA|TRBV30|TRBD2
TGTGCCTTCGGGACTAGCGGGGGTTTGTACCAAGAGACCCAGTACTTC
CAFGTSGGLYQETQYF
>TRBJ1-2|NA|TRBV5-6|TRBD1
TGTGCCAGCAGCTTTTCGAGGGGGCTGGGCTACACCTTC
CASSFSRGLGYTF
>TRBJ2-3|NA|TRBV20-1|NA
TGCAGTGCTAGGGTAGCTAATACGCAGTATTTT
CSARVANTQYF
>TRBJ1-2|few|TRBV2|TRBD1
TGTGCCAGCACCCAGGCAGGGGGGTATGGCTACACCTTC
CASTQAGGYGYTF
>TRBJ2-7|NA|TRBV19|NA
TGTGCCAGTACCCCTTGGGGGGGGCTAGGCGAGCAGTACTTC
CASTPWGGLGEQYF
>TRBJ1-5|NA|TRBV27|NA
TGTGCCAGCAGTTTAAGACCGGGTGTGACCCAGCATTTT
CASSLRPGVTQHF
>TRBJ1-1|NA|TRBV4-2|TRBD1
TGTGCCAGCAGCCAAGATTTGGGACAGGGAGAGTTGGCTTTCTTT
CASSQDLGQGELAFF
>TRBJ2-5|NA|TRBV3-1/TRBV3-2|TRBD2
TGTGCCAGCAGCCAAGCTAAGCGGGGGTGGGGGACCCAGTACTTC
CASSQAKRGWGTQYF
>TRBJ1-1|NA|TRBV5-6|NA
TGTGCCAGCAGCGCCGGACTGCTCACTGATCTGTTCTTT
CASSAGLLTDLFF
>TRBJ2-1|NA|TRBV19|NA
TGTGCCAGTAGTATGGTATCCCTATCCTACAATGAGCAGTTCTTC
CASSMVSLSYNEQFF
>TRBJ1-5|NA|TRBV6-6|TRBD1
TGTGCCAGCAGTAGTAAGGGACAGGGCTGGGGACAGCCCCAGCATTTT
CASSSKGQGWGQPQHF
>TRBJ1-2|once|TRBV27|TRBD1
TGTGCCAGCAGCCGGACAGGGGGGAACTATGGCTACACCTTC
CASSRTGGNYGYTF
>TRBJ2-7|NA|TRBV2|NA
TGTGCCAGCAAGGGGAACTTCAATTCCTACGAGCAGTACTTC
CASKGNFNSYEQYF
>TRBJ1-3|few|TRBV30|TRBD1
TGTGCCTGGAGGGATATCGGGGGCCAGGGGGCTTCTGGAAACACCATATATTTT
CAWRDIGGQGASGNTIYF
>TRBJ2-1|NA|TRBV28|NA
TGTGCCAGCACCGGCAATGAGCAGTTCTTC
CASTGNEQFF
>TRBJ2-1|NA|TRBV5-1|TRBD1
TGCGCCAGCAGCGTCCGGGACAGGGGGGTTGAGCAGTTCTTC
CASSVRDRGVEQFF
>TRBJ2-3|NA|TRBV11-2|NA
TGTGCCAGCAGCTTTTTGCCGGGAACCAGCACAGATACGCAGTATTTT
CASSFLPGTSTDTQYF
>TRBJ1-6|NA|TRBV5-1|TRBD1
TGCGCCAGCAGCTCAGGGGGCTTGGGGCAGTCACCCCTCCACTTT
CASSSGGLGQSPLHF
>TRBJ2-5|NA|TRBV5-1|TRBD1
TGCGCCAGCAGCTTGAGGGCAGGGGGCGGCCAAGAGACCCAGTACTTC
CASSLRAGGGQETQYF
>TRBJ1-2|NA|TRBV5-5|NA
TGTGCCAGCAGTTATTGGGAGGGGAACTACTATGGCTACACCTTC
CASSYWEGNYYGYTF
>TRBJ2-1|NA|TRBV18|NA
TGTGCCAGCTCACCACCATCTCGAGGGAAAGATGACAATGAGCAGTTCTTC
CASSPPSRGKDDNEQFF
>TRBJ2-5|NA|TRBV6-5|NA
TGTGCCAGCAGTCGAGGAAGGATCGGAGAGACCCAGTACTTC
CASSRGRIGETQYF
>TRBJ2-4|NA|TRBV5-4|NA
TGTGCCAGCAGCCCAACCCGGGACTCCAAAAACATTCAGTACTTC
CASSPTRDSKNIQYF
>TRBJ2-5|NA|TRBV19|NA
TGTGCCAGTAGTACGGACAGTCTGGGTAAGGAGACCCAGTACTTC
CASSTDSLGKETQYF
>TRBJ1-2|NA|TRBV27|TRBD1
TGTGCCAGCACATTGACAGGGGGCTTAAGGTCGGGTGGCTACACCTTC
CASTLTGGLRSGGYTF
>TRBJ1-5|NA|TRBV2|NA
TGTGCCAGCAGTGATGGGCGGGAAGATCAGCCCCAGCATTTT
CASSDGREDQPQHF
>TRBJ1-4|NA|TRBV4-2|NA
TGTGCCAGCAGCCAAGAAGGGGGAGGGGGGAAGGAGACTAATGAAAAACTGTTTTTT
CASSQEGGGGKETNEKLFF
>TRBJ1-5|few|TRBV30|NA
TGTGCCTGGAGTACAGGGTCGTTAGATCAGCCCCAGCATTTT
CAWSTGSLDQPQHF
>TRBJ1-6|few|TRBV19|TRBD1
TGTGCCAGTAGAAGACGGCGACAGGGGAGAATCAGTAATTCACCCCTCCACTTT
CASRRRRQGRISNSPLHF
>TRBJ2-3|few|TRBV12-3/TRBV12-4|NA
TGTGCCAGCAGTATAGGACTTATCCTAGAGCAGTATTTT
CASSIGLILEQYF
>TRBJ1-3|NA|TRBV7-8|NA
TGTGCCAGCAGCTTAGAAGAGGGAGCCTCTGGAAACACCATATATTTT
CASSLEEGASGNTIYF
>TRBJ1-3|NA|TRBV29-1|NA
TGCAGCGTTGCGCGAGGAAACACCATATATTTT
CSVARGNTIYF
>TRBJ2-4|NA|TRBV20-1|NA
TGCAGTGCTAGTCTCCAGGGGACGGACATTCAGTACTTC
CSASLQGTDIQYF
>TRBJ1-6|NA|TRBV5-6|NA
TGTGCCAGCAGCTTGGGGGGCCAGGGATTTAATTCACCCCTCCACTTT
CASSLGGQGFNSPLHF
>TRBJ2-1|NA|TRBV5-1|NA
TGCGCCAGCAGCCACGGAGGGTCCTACAATGAGCAGTTCTTC
CASSHGGSYNEQFF
>TRBJ2-5|NA|TRBV4-1|TRBD2
TGCGCCAGCAGCCAAGGGCTAGCGGGGGGGGAGACCCAGTACTTC
CASSQGLAGGETQYF